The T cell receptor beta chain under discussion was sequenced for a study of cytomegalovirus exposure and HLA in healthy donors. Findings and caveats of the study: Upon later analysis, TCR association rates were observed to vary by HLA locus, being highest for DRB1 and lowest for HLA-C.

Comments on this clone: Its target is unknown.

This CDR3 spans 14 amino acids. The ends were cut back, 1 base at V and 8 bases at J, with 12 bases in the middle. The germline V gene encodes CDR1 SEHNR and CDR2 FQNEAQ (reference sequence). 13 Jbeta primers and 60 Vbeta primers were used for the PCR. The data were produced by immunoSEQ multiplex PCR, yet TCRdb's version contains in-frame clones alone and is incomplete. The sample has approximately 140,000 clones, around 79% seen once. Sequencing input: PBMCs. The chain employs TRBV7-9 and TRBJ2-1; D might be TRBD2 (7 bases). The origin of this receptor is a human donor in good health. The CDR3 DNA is TGTGCCAGCAGCTTAGAAGGGGGGGCGCATGAGCAGTTCTTC. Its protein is CASSLEGGAHEQFF.